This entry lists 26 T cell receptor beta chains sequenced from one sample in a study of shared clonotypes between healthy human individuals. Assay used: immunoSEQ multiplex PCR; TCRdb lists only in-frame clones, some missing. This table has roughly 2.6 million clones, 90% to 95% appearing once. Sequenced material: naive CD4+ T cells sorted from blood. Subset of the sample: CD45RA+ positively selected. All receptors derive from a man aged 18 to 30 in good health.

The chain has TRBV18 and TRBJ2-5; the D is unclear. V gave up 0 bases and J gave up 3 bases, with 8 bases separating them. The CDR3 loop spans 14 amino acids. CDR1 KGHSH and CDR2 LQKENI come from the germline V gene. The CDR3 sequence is CASSPPVKEETQYF. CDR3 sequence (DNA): TGTGCCAGCTCACCACCCGTCAAAGAAGAGACCCAGTACTTC.

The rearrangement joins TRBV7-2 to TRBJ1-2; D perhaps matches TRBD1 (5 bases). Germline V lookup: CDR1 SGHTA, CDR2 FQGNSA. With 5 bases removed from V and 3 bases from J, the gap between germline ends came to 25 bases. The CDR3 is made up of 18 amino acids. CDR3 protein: CASSRGGFRGFMHYGYTF. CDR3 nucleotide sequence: TGTGCCAGCAGCCGCGGGGGGTTTCGAGGGTTCATGCACTATGGCTACACCTTC.

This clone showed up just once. CDR3 DNA sequence: TGTGCCAGCAGTTTCATGACAGGGTCTGGAAACACCATATATTTT. This translates into CASSFMTGSGNTIYF. The chain employs TRBV6-5 and TRBJ1-3; 7 bases line up with TRBD1. J gave up 1 base and V 4 bases, and 4 bases lay outside the gene matches. From germline, CDR1 is MNHEY and CDR2 SVGAGI. CDR3 length: 15 residues.

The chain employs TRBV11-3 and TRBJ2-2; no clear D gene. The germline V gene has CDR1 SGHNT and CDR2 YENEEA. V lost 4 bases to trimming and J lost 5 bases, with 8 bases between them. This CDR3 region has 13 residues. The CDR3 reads CASSSLVTGELFF. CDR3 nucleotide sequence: TGTGCCAGCAGCTCGTTAGTTACCGGGGAGCTGTTTTTT.

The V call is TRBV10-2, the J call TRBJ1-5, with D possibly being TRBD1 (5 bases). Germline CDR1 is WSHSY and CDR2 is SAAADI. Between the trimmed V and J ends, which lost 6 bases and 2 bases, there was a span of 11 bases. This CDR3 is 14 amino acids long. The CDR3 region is CASRRGEGNQPQHF. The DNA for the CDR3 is TGCGCCAGCAGACGGGGGGAGGGCAATCAGCCCCAGCATTTT.

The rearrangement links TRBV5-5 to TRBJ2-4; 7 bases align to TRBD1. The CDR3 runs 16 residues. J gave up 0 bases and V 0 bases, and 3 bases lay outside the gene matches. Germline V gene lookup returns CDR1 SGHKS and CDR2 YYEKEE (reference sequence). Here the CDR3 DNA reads TGTGCCAGCAGCTTGGGACAGGGCATAGCCAAAAACATTCAGTACTTC. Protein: CASSLGQGIAKNIQYF.

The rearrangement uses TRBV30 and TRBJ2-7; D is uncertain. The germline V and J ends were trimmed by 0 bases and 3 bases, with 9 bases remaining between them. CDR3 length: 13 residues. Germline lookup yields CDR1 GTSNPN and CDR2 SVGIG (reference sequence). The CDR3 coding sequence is TGTGCCTGGAGTGTATCTCGGGTCTACGAGCAGTACTTC. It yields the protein CAWSVSRVYEQYF.

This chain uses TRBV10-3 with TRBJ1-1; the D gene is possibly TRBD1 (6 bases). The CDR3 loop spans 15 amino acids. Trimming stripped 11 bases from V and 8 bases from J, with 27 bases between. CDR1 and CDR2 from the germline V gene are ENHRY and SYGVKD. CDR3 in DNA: TGTGCCCACGGAGGGGGGCCACTCCGGAACAGGGAAGCTTTCTTT. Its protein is CAHGGGPLRNREAFF.

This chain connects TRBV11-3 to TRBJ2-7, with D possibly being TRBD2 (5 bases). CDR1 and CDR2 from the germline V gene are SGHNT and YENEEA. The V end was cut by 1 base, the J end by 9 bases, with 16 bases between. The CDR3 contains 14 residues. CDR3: CASSLVGRGRRQYF. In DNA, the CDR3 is TGTGCCAGCAGCTTAGTCGGTCGGGGAAGACGGCAGTACTTC. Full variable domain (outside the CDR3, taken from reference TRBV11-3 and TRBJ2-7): EAGVVQSPRYKIIEKKQPVAFWCNPISGHNTLYWYLQNLGQGPELLIRYENEEAVDDSQLPKDRFSAERLKGVDSTLKIQPAELGDSAVYLCASSLVGRGRRQYFGPGTRLTVT.

CDR3 protein: CATRTGTGANVLTF. CDR3 sequence (DNA): TGTGCCACCAGGACAGGAACTGGGGCCAACGTCCTGACTTTC. The chain combines TRBV6-1 with TRBJ2-6, with 7 bases matching TRBD1. The CDR3 covers 14 residues. V lost 10 bases and J lost 2; bases outside the gene matches: 5. CDR1 and CDR2 (germline): MNHNS, SASEGT.

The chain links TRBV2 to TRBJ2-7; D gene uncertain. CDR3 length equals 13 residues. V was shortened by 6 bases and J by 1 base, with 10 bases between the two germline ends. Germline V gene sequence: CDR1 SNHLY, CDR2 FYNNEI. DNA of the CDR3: TGTGCCAGCAGACGGCGAACTTCCTACGAGCAGTACTTC. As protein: CASRRRTSYEQYF.

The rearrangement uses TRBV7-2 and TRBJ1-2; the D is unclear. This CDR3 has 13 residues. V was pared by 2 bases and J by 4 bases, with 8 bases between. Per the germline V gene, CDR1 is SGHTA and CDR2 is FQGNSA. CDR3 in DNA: TGTGCCAGCAGCTTATCGCAGTTCTATGGCTACACCTTC. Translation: CASSLSQFYGYTF.

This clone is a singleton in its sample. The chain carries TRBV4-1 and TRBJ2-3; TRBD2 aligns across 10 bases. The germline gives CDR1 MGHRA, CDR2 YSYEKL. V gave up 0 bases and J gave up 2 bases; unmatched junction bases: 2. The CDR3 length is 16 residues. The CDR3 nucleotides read TGCGCCAGCAGCCAAGAGCTAGCGGGGGTCACAGATACGCAGTATTTT. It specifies CASSQELAGVTDTQYF.

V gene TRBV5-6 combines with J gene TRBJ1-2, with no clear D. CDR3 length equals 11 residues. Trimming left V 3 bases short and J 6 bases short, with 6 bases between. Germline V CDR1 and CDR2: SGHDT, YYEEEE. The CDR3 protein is CASSYRNGYTF. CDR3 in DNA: TGTGCCAGCAGCTACAGAAATGGCTACACCTTC.

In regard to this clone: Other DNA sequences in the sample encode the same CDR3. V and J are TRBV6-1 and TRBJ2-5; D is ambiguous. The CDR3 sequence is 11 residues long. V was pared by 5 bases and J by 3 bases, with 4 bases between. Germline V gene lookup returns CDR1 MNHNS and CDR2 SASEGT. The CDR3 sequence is CASSRKETQYF. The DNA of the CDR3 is TGTGCCAGCAGTCGCAAAGAGACCCAGTACTTC.

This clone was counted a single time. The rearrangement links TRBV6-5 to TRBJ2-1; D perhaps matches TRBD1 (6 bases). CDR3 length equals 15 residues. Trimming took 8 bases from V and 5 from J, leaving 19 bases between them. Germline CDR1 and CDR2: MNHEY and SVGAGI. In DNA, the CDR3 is TGTGCCAGCGCTATGGGGGCATGGGGGCACAATGAGCAGTTCTTC. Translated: CASAMGAWGHNEQFF.

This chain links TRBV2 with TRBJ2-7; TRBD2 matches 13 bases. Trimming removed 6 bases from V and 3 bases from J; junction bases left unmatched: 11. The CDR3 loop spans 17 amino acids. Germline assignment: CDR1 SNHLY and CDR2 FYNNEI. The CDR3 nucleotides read TGTGCCAGCAGCCTAGCCGCGGGGACTAGCGGGATCTACGAGCAGTACTTC. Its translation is CASSLAAGTSGIYEQYF.

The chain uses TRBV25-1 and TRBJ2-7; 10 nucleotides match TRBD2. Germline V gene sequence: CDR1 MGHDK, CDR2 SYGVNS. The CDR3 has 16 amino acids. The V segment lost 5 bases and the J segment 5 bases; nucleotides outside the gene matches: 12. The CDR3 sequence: CASSPIPGLARNEQYF. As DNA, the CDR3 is TGTGCCAGCAGTCCCATTCCGGGACTAGCGAGGAACGAGCAGTACTTC.

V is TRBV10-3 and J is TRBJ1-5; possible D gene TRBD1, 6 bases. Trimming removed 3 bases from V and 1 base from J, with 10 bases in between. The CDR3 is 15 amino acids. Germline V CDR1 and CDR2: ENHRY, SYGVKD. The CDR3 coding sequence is TGTGCCATCAGTGATGGACAGATAAGCAATCAGCCCCAGCATTTT. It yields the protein CAISDGQISNQPQHF.

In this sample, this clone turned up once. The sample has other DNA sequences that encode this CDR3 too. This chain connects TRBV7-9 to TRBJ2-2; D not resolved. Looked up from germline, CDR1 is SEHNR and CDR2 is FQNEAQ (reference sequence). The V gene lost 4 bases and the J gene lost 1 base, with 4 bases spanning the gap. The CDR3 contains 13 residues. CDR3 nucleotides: TGTGCCAGCAGCTCGCGGAACACCGGGGAGCTGTTTTTT. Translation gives CASSSRNTGELFF.

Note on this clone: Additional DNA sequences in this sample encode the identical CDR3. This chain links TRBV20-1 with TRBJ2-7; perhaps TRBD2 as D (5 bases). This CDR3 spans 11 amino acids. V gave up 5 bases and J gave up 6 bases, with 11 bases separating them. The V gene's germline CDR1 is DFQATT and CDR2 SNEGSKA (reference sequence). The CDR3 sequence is CSASLGGEQYF. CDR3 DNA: TGCAGTGCTTCCCTAGGAGGCGAGCAGTACTTC.

CDR3 protein: CASNTLSGSNQPQHF. The CDR3 DNA sequence: TGTGCCAGTAATACGTTGTCGGGAAGCAATCAGCCCCAGCATTTT. This chain links TRBV19 with TRBJ1-5; D is unclear. CDR1 is LNHDA, CDR2 SQIVND, per germline (reference sequence). The ends were cut back, 7 bases at V and 1 base at J, with 14 bases in the middle. The CDR3 length is 15 residues.

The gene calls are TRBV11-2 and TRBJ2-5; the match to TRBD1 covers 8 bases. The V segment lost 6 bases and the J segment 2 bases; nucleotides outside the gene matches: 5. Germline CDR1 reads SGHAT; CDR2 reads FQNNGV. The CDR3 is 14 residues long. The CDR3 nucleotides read TGTGCCAGCAGGGGCCGGGACAGGCAAGAGACCCAGTACTTC. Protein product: CASRGRDRQETQYF.

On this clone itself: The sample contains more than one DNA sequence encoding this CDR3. This CDR3 reads CASSLVGNYGYTF. The DNA of the CDR3 is TGTGCCAGCAGCTTAGTTGGAAACTATGGCTACACCTTC. V usage is TRBV7-2 and J usage is TRBJ1-2, with unresolved D. Trimming removed 1 base from V and 2 bases from J, with 5 bases in between. Germline V gives CDR1 SGHTA, CDR2 FQGNSA. The CDR3 loop spans 13 amino acids.

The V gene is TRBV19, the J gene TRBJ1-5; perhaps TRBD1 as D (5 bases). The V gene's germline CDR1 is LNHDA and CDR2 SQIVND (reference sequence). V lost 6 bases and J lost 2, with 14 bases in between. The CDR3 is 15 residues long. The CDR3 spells CASRHPQGGNQPQHF. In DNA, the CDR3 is TGTGCCAGTAGACACCCTCAGGGCGGCAATCAGCCCCAGCATTTT.

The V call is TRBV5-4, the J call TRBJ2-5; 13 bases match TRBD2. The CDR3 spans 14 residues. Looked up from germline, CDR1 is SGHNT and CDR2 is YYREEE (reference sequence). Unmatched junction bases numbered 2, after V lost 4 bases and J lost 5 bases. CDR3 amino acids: CASSVTSGRETQYF. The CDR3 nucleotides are TGTGCCAGCAGCGTGACTAGCGGGAGGGAGACCCAGTACTTC.